A single sample is the source of the 8 T cell receptor beta chains below, sequenced in a study of blood T cell repertoires in COVID-19. Some clones are missing from TCRdb's copy, which holds only in-frame ones; the method was immunoSEQ multiplex PCR. The sample includes approximately 260,000 clones, about 90% seen only once; the top ten take 2.1%. The sequenced material came from peripheral blood. The receptors originated from a woman aged 55-70 years with COVID-19, enrolled during active disease.

The chain uses TRBV4-2 and TRBJ2-5; D is unclear. Between the trimmed V and J ends, which lost 1 base and 1 base, there was a span of 10 bases. There are 15 residues in the CDR3. Germline V gene sequence: CDR1 LGHNA, CDR2 YNFKEQ. The CDR3 nucleotides are TGTGCCAGCAGCCAAGGATCGGAGACCCAAGAGACCCAGTACTTC. It translates to CASSQGSETQETQYF.

The CDR3 protein is CASSAYAQPQHF. Written as DNA, the CDR3 is TGTGCCAGCAGCGCGTATGCTCAGCCCCAGCATTTT. The rearrangement joins TRBV7-9 to TRBJ1-5, with no clear D. CDR3 length: 12 residues. Germline V gene lookup returns CDR1 SEHNR and CDR2 FQNEAQ (reference sequence). Trimming took 5 bases from V and 6 from J, leaving 8 bases between them. Full variable domain (outside the CDR3, taken from reference TRBV7-9 and TRBJ1-5): DTGVSQNPRHKITKRGQNVTFRCDPISEHNRLYWYRQTLGQGPEFLTYFQNEAQLEKSRLLSDRFSAERPKGSFSTLEIQRTEQGDSAMYLCASSAYAQPQHFGDGTRLSIL.

V and J are TRBV11-2 and TRBJ2-7; the match to TRBD2 covers 9 bases. J was trimmed by 4 bases and V by 0 bases; bases with no gene match: 7. Germline CDR1 is SGHAT and CDR2 is FQNNGV. The CDR3 spans 16 residues. The CDR3 DNA sequence: TGTGCCAGCAGCTTAGATAGGTCTAGCGGGGTGTACGAGCAGTACTTC. Translating it yields CASSLDRSSGVYEQYF.

The rearrangement links TRBV27 to TRBJ2-7; D is possibly TRBD2 (5 bases). V was cut by 3 bases and J by 0 bases, with 9 bases left in between. The CDR3 sequence is 14 residues long. Germline CDR1 is MNHEY and CDR2 is SMNVEV (reference sequence). The CDR3 nucleotides read TGTGCCAGCAGTTTTGCCGGGAACTCCTACGAGCAGTACTTC. Encoded protein: CASSFAGNSYEQYF.

This clone appeared a single time. This chain joins TRBV2 and TRBJ1-6; 8 bases map to TRBD1. The CDR3 spans 16 residues. Germline V gene sequence: CDR1 SNHLY, CDR2 FYNNEI. After removal of 6 bases from V and 10 bases from J, the junction contained 14 bases not matched to a gene. The CDR3: CASRGSLDRGESPLHF. DNA of the CDR3: TGTGCCAGCAGGGGTTCGCTAGACAGGGGTGAATCACCCCTCCACTTT.

This clone was observed once. The chain links TRBV7-9 to TRBJ2-3, with 9 bases aligning to TRBD2. The ends lost 1 base at V and 6 bases at J; junction bases unmatched: 2. From germline, CDR1 is SEHNR and CDR2 FQNEAQ (reference sequence). The CDR3 sequence is 14 residues long. The CDR3 DNA is TGTGCCAGCAGCTTAGGAACTAGCGGGGATACGCAGTATTTT. Translated: CASSLGTSGDTQYF.

The V call is TRBV10-3, the J call TRBJ2-7; D gene unclear. Between the trimmed V and J ends, which lost 0 bases and 1 base, there was a span of 4 bases. This CDR3 has 13 residues. Per the germline V gene, CDR1 is ENHRY and CDR2 is SYGVKD. In nucleotides, the CDR3 is TGTGCCATCAGTGAGTCTAGTTCCTACGAGCAGTACTTC. It encodes CAISESSSYEQYF.

The CDR3 DNA is TGTGCCAGCAGCGCGGGACGGAACACTGAAGCTTTCTTT. Residues: CASSAGRNTEAFF. J is TRBJ1-1 and V is TRBV5-4; a possible D gene is TRBD1 (5 bases). Germline V gene sequence: CDR1 SGHNT, CDR2 YYREEE (reference sequence). Trimming took off 4 bases at V and 1 base at J, with 8 bases between the two ends. This CDR3 comprises 13 residues.